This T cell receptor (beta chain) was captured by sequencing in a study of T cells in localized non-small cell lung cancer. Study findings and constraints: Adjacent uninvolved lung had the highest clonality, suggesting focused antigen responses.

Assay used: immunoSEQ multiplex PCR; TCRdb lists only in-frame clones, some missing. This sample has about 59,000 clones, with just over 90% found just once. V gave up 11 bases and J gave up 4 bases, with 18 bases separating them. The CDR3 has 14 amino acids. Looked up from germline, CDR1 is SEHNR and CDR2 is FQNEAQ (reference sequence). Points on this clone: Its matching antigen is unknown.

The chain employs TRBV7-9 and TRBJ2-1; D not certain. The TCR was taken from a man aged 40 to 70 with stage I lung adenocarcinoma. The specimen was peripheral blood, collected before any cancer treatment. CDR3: CAGTLVRGYNEQFF. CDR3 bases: TGTGCCGGCACCCTGGTTAGAGGTTACAATGAGCAGTTCTTC. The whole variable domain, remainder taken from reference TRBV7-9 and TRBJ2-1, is DTGVSQNPRHKITKRGQNVTFRCDPISEHNRLYWYRQTLGQGPEFLTYFQNEAQLEKSRLLSDRFSAERPKGSFSTLEIQRTEQGDSAMYLCAGTLVRGYNEQFFGPGTRLTVL.